One sample yielded the 21 T cell receptor beta chains listed below, sequenced in a study of Ad26.COV2.S vaccination and SARS-CoV-2 variants. Repertoires were generated with immunoSEQ multiplex PCR, while TCRdb's copy carries only in-frame clones and drops some. The table records hundreds of thousands of clones, about 90% of them present only once. The sequencing used peripheral blood, collected after recovery from COVID-19. These receptors all come from a human donor who had recovered from COVID-19.

CDR3 in amino acids: CASSPRRGLKETQYF. In DNA form, the CDR3 reads TGTGCCAGCAGCCCCAGACGGGGTCTCAAAGAGACCCAGTACTTC. This chain links TRBV7-2 with TRBJ2-5; a weak D match, TRBD2 (5 bases). The CDR3 sequence is 15 residues long. Trimming cost V 5 bases and J 3 bases, with 16 bases left between them. Germline V gene sequence: CDR1 SGHTA, CDR2 FQGNSA.

With regard to this clone: Other DNA variants within this sample encode the same CDR3. The chain employs TRBV19 and TRBJ2-3; D ambiguous. V lost 1 base and J lost 1, with 6 bases in between. The germline V gene encodes CDR1 LNHDA and CDR2 SQIVND (reference sequence). This CDR3 region has 14 residues. CDR3 loop: CASSIGQGTDTQYF. CDR3 coding DNA: TGTGCCAGTAGTATAGGGCAGGGCACAGATACGCAGTATTTT. Looking up the rest from reference TRBV19 and TRBJ2-3 gives the full variable domain: DGGITQSPKYLFRKEGQNVTLSCEQNLNHDAMYWYRQDPGQGLRLIYYSQIVNDFQKGDIAEGYSVSREKKESFPLTVTSAQKNPTAFYLCASSIGQGTDTQYFGPGTRLTVL.

This sequence joins TRBV15 and TRBJ2-5; no reliable D call. V lost 5 bases and J lost 5, with 9 bases in between. CDR3 length: 12 amino acids. In germline, CDR1 is LNHNV, CDR2 YYDKDF (reference sequence). This CDR3 reads CATSPLGETQYF. The DNA of the CDR3 is TGTGCCACCAGCCCCCTAGGCGAGACCCAGTACTTC.

The chain combines TRBV11-2 with TRBJ2-2, with a weak D call TRBD2 (5 bases). Germline CDR1 reads SGHAT; CDR2 reads FQNNGV. The CDR3 length is 16 residues. The ends were cut back, 5 bases at V and 6 bases at J, with 19 bases in the middle. In DNA, the CDR3 is TGTGCCAGCAGCCCGGTTCCGGGGATAAGGCCCGGGGAGCTGTTTTTT. It translates to CASSPVPGIRPGELFF.

The J gene is TRBJ1-2, the V gene TRBV7-9, with D possibly being TRBD1 (6 bases). CDR1 is SEHNR, CDR2 FQNEAQ, per germline (reference sequence). The ends were cut back, 5 bases at V and 6 bases at J, with 16 bases in the middle. The CDR3 has 14 amino acids. The CDR3 region is CASSLGWGGNGYTF. The CDR3 DNA reads TGTGCCAGCAGCCTGGGCTGGGGGGGCAATGGCTACACCTTC.

V gene TRBV20-1 combines with J gene TRBJ2-7; D unclear. The germline V gene has CDR1 DFQATT and CDR2 SNEGSKA (reference sequence). V lost 6 bases to trimming and J lost 5 bases, with 11 bases between them. This CDR3 is 11 amino acids long. For the CDR3, the DNA is TGCAGTGCCATGAGTGGGAACGAGCAGTACTTC. Its protein product is CSAMSGNEQYF.

V gene TRBV29-1 combines with J gene TRBJ2-7; the match to TRBD2 covers 8 bases. Trimming removed 8 bases from V and 6 bases from J; junction bases left unmatched: 6. This CDR3 region has 11 residues. In germline, CDR1 is SQVTM, CDR2 ANQGSEA. CDR3 DNA sequence: TGCAGCTTTCGGGGGGGCAGCGAGCAGTACTTC. Its protein product is CSFRGGSEQYF.

The chain recombines TRBV27 with TRBJ2-5; maybe TRBD1 (6 bases). This CDR3 has 15 residues. Per the germline V gene, CDR1 is MNHEY and CDR2 is SMNVEV (reference sequence). Trimming took 8 bases from V and 5 from J, leaving 21 bases between them. CDR3 sequence: CASGNGHPRGETQYF. In DNA form, the CDR3 reads TGTGCCAGCGGGAACGGACACCCGAGGGGGGAGACCCAGTACTTC.

The V and J genes are TRBV7-2 and TRBJ1-2; TRBD1 matches at 11 bases. CDR3 length equals 14 residues. The germline gives CDR1 SGHTA, CDR2 FQGNSA. V was clipped by 1 base and J by 9 bases; unmatched bases: 4. CDR3 in amino acids: CASSLDGQGASYTF. The CDR3 DNA is TGTGCCAGCAGCTTAGATGGACAGGGGGCGAGCTACACCTTC.

The gene calls are TRBV5-5 and TRBJ1-2, with D uncertain. This CDR3 region has 15 residues. Between the trimmed V and J ends, which lost 0 bases and 2 bases, there was a span of 11 bases. In germline, CDR1 is SGHKS, CDR2 YYEKEE (reference sequence). The CDR3: CASSLEGRRNYGYTF. The CDR3 DNA is TGTGCCAGCAGCTTGGAGGGCAGACGGAACTATGGCTACACCTTC.

The chain links TRBV27 to TRBJ1-1; the match to TRBD1 covers 10 bases. The CDR3 contains 17 residues. V gave up 5 bases and J gave up 6 bases; unmatched junction bases: 15. CDR1 and CDR2 from the germline V gene are MNHEY and SMNVEV (reference sequence). The CDR3 spells CASSINRQGADWAEAFF. CDR3 DNA sequence: TGTGCCAGCAGTATAAACAGACAGGGGGCCGATTGGGCTGAAGCTTTCTTT.

Points on this clone: At the DNA level, this CDR3 is encoded by other sequences in the same sample as well. The V and J genes are TRBV7-9 and TRBJ1-1, with TRBD1 as a possible D gene (5 bases). CDR3 size: 12 residues. Germline-derived CDR1 and CDR2 are SEHNR and FQNEAQ (reference sequence). V lost 1 base and J 8 bases, leaving 8 bases between the germline ends. CDR3 in DNA: TGTGCCAGCAGCTTAGGGGGCGAGGAAGCTTTCTTT. Translated, it gives CASSLGGEEAFF.

The chain is built from TRBV7-9 and TRBJ2-1; 12 positions match TRBD1. Per the germline V gene, CDR1 is SEHNR and CDR2 is FQNEAQ (reference sequence). This CDR3 contains 15 residues. Trimming took 5 bases from V and 7 from J; bases not matched to a gene: 6. The CDR3 region has the DNA TGTGCCAGCAGCAGGGGACAGGGGGCATGGAATGAGCAGTTCTTC. Protein sequence: CASSRGQGAWNEQFF.

The rearrangement uses TRBV19 and TRBJ1-2, with no clear D. The CDR3 length is 13 residues. Germline CDR1 and CDR2: LNHDA and SQIVND (reference sequence). Trimming removed 6 bases from V and 3 bases from J, with 11 bases in between. The CDR3: CASSPGGDYGYTF. The DNA of the CDR3 is TGTGCCAGTAGCCCGGGTGGGGACTATGGCTACACCTTC.

The rearrangement joins TRBV6-5 to TRBJ2-7; possibly TRBD2 for D (5 bases). This CDR3 comprises 12 residues. V was trimmed by 6 bases and J by 2 bases, leaving 8 bases between them. Germline loops: CDR1 MNHEY, CDR2 SVGAGI. The CDR3 is CASRRVAYEQYF. The CDR3 DNA reads as TGTGCCAGCAGGAGGGTTGCCTACGAGCAGTACTTC.

This clone was detected only once. The chain couples TRBV2 to TRBJ1-1, with 7 bases lining up with TRBD1. Trimming took 6 bases from V and 2 from J; bases not matched to a gene: 12. Per the germline V gene, CDR1 is SNHLY and CDR2 is FYNNEI. The CDR3 covers 16 residues. The CDR3 nucleotides are TGTGCCAGCAGAGGAGAACCGGGGACAGTCAACACTGAAGCTTTCTTT. Its translation is CASRGEPGTVNTEAFF. Variable domain in full (rest from reference TRBV2 and TRBJ1-1): EPEVTQTPSHQVTQMGQEVILRCVPISNHLYFYWYRQILGQKVEFLVSFYNNEISEKSEIFDDQFSVERPDGSNFTLKIRSTKLEDSAMYFCASRGEPGTVNTEAFFGQGTRLTVV.

The rearrangement joins TRBV19 to TRBJ1-5; no firm D call. The CDR3 is 16 amino acids. V was clipped by 2 bases and J by 3 bases, with 14 bases between them. Germline V gene lookup returns CDR1 LNHDA and CDR2 SQIVND (reference sequence). Written as DNA, the CDR3 is TGTGCCAGTAGTATAAGATCACGAGCACCCAATCAGCCCCAGCATTTT. This gives the protein CASSIRSRAPNQPQHF.

The rearrangement joins TRBV9 to TRBJ1-2; TRBD1 matches 9 bases. The trim removed 3 bases at V and 0 bases at J, leaving 3 bases unmatched. Germline CDR1 reads SGDLS; CDR2 reads YYNGEE. The CDR3 has 15 residues. The CDR3 region has the DNA TGTGCCAGCAGCGAGCGGGACAGGGCTAACTATGGCTACACCTTC. Translating it yields CASSERDRANYGYTF.

The V gene is TRBV6-5, the J gene TRBJ1-3; D is ambiguous. Germline CDR1 reads MNHEY; CDR2 reads SVGAGI. V lost 4 bases and J lost 10, with 11 bases in between. The CDR3 length is 12 residues. The DNA of the CDR3 is TGTGCCAGCAGTTCCCCTTTGAGAACCATATATTTT. Its translation: CASSSPLRTIYF.

The J gene is TRBJ2-3, the V gene TRBV10-3; TRBD1 agrees at 7 bases. The CDR3 is 15 amino acids. CDR1 and CDR2 from the germline V gene are ENHRY and SYGVKD. The V segment lost 0 bases and the J segment 2 bases; nucleotides outside the gene matches: 2. In DNA form, the CDR3 reads TGTGCCATCAGTGAGTCGACAGGGACCACAGATACGCAGTATTTT. Its translation is CAISESTGTTDTQYF.

V and J are TRBV2 and TRBJ2-2, with TRBD1 identical over 9 bases. The CDR3 spans 13 residues. CDR1 is SNHLY and CDR2 is FYNNEI in the germline V gene. The trim removed 6 bases at V and 4 bases at J, leaving 0 bases unmatched. The CDR3 DNA reads TGTGCCAGCAGGACAGGGGGCACCGGGGAGCTGTTTTTT. It yields the protein CASRTGGTGELFF.